One sample yielded the 10 T cell receptor beta chains listed below, sequenced in a study of T cell responses to AZD1222 COVID-19 vaccine (dated by TCRdb to the early 2020s). Libraries were built with the immunoSEQ multiplex PCR assay. TCRdb stores this immuneACCESS table with in-frame sequences only. Part of the clones is absent; in the studies checked, under half of the shortfall reflects unresolved V genes, and no reason is known for the rest. The sample table shows 100,000 to 150,000 clones, and roughly 86% are seen once. The ten largest make up less than 15% of the sample. Sample time point, as interpreted from the label and publication: baseline before first vaccination. The starting material was peripheral blood, obtained on day 0 of AZD1222 vaccination. All receptors come from an adult in good health.

J is TRBJ2-7 and V is TRBV30; unclear D gene. This CDR3 spans 11 amino acids. CDR1 and CDR2 from the germline V gene are GTSNPN and SVGIG (reference sequence). V lost 2 bases to trimming and J lost 5 bases, with 7 bases between them. This chain's CDR3 is CAWSNLHEQYF. In nucleotides, the CDR3 is TGTGCCTGGAGTAACCTTCACGAGCAGTACTTC.

V usage is TRBV5-1 and J usage is TRBJ2-5, with D possibly being TRBD1 (6 bases). The V gene's germline CDR1 is SGHRS and CDR2 YFSETQ. The V end lost 4 bases, the J end lost 2 bases, and 15 bases lay between the germline ends. The CDR3 is 15 amino acids. The chain's CDR3 is CASSVSGASQETQYF. CDR3 DNA: TGCGCCAGCAGCGTATCAGGGGCCTCTCAAGAGACCCAGTACTTC.

The V call is TRBV9, the J call TRBJ2-2; D call uncertain. The germline V gene encodes CDR1 SGDLS and CDR2 YYNGEE. The CDR3 loop spans 15 amino acids. Trimming took off 0 bases at V and 6 bases at J, with 12 bases between the two ends. The CDR3 DNA follows: TGTGCCAGCAGCGTAGCCCTGGGCTTTTCCGGGGAGCTGTTTTTT. This codes for CASSVALGFSGELFF.

This chain connects TRBV5-1 to TRBJ2-2; a possible D gene is TRBD1 (5 bases). This CDR3 contains 14 residues. Trimming stripped 0 bases from V and 3 bases from J, with 6 bases between. Germline V CDR1 and CDR2: SGHRS, YFSETQ. The CDR3 protein is CASSLGQYTGELFF. The DNA of the CDR3 is TGCGCCAGCAGCTTGGGACAGTACACCGGGGAGCTGTTTTTT.

This clone occurred many times. The DNA of the CDR3 is TGTGCCAGCTCACCACTCGGGTTTAATTGGCTGACAACGAACACCGGGGAGCTGTTTTTT. Protein: CASSPLGFNWLTTNTGELFF. This rearrangement joins TRBV18 to TRBJ2-2; D not certain. In germline, CDR1 is KGHSH, CDR2 LQKENI. The CDR3 is 20 amino acids. Trimming left V 1 base short and J 0 bases short, with 21 bases between.

J is TRBJ2-1 and V is TRBV4-1, with TRBD1 identical over 9 bases. The germline V gene has CDR1 MGHRA and CDR2 YSYEKL. This CDR3 contains 17 residues. Trimming cost V 1 base and J 8 bases; bases outside gene matches: 12. The DNA of the CDR3 is TGCGCCAGCAGCCAAGGGGGTGTACAGGGGGCTTGGGATGAGCAGTTCTTC. It encodes CASSQGGVQGAWDEQFF.

The chain employs TRBV7-9 and TRBJ1-3; 8 bases align to TRBD1. Germline trimming cut 2 bases from V and 4 bases from J; bases unmatched to any gene: 1. Germline CDR1 and CDR2: SEHNR and FQNEAQ (reference sequence). This CDR3 spans 14 amino acids. In nucleotides, the CDR3 is TGTGCCAGCAGCTTACGGACAGGGGGAAACACCATATATTTT. This gives the protein CASSLRTGGNTIYF.

The V gene is TRBV7-3, the J gene TRBJ1-6; possible D gene TRBD1, 6 bases. The length of the CDR3 is 16 residues. Germline loops: CDR1 SGHTA, CDR2 FQGTGA. Trimming cost V 1 base and J 7 bases, with 14 bases left between them. The CDR3 coding sequence is TGTGCCAGCAGCTTAAATGGGCAGGGGTTGAATTCACCCCTCCACTTT. Residues: CASSLNGQGLNSPLHF.

This chain links TRBV5-6 with TRBJ1-4, with TRBD1 matching over 9 bases. This CDR3 is 15 amino acids long. The germline CDR1 and CDR2 sequences are SGHDT and YYEEEE. V was clipped by 2 bases and J by 5 bases; unmatched bases: 4. CDR3 loop: CASSFTGGPNEKLFF. Written as DNA, the CDR3 is TGTGCCAGCAGCTTCACAGGGGGCCCGAATGAAAAACTGTTTTTT.

This rearrangement joins TRBV19 to TRBJ2-2; D possibly corresponds to TRBD1 (5 bases). From germline, CDR1 is LNHDA and CDR2 SQIVND (reference sequence). Deletions cut 3 bases from V and 4 bases from J, with 9 bases between. The CDR3 covers 14 residues. This CDR3 is CASSIGQGTGELFF. The CDR3 coding sequence is TGTGCCAGTAGTATCGGGCAGGGCACCGGGGAGCTGTTTTTT.